This T cell receptor beta chain was identified during a study of CD8 T cells in ankylosing spondylitis. Study-level points and caveats: Characteristic of ankylosing spondylitis blood, it appeared, was a TCR beta motif comprising several highly homologous variants. Within peripheral blood, clones linked to disease were CD8+ and relatively rare. Matched ankylosing spondylitis synovial fluid reportedly showed significant enrichment of disease-linked clones.

The germline V gene encodes CDR1 SSHAT and CDR2 FNYEAQ (reference sequence). This CDR3 comprises 16 residues. V lost 4 bases and J lost 1; bases outside the gene matches: 6. A word on this clonotype: Its antigen is unknown.

With molecular barcodes, quantitative 5'-RACE was used to make the TCR beta libraries. TCRdb passed the 5' RACE reads through MiXCR, listing each CDR3 protein once. Here the sample spans just under 350,000 distinct CDR3 sequences, over 12% being singletons. Sequenced input: blood, either unsorted or a sorted T cell fraction (not recorded which). This TCR derives from a male donor with ankylosing spondylitis or in good health (not recorded which). The chain carries TRBV7-7 and TRBJ2-5, with 10 bases fitting TRBD2. CDR3 DNA: TGTGCCAGCAGCTCCAAGCGGGGGGGCTTCCAAGAGACCCAGTACTTC. It specifies CASSSKRGGFQETQYF.